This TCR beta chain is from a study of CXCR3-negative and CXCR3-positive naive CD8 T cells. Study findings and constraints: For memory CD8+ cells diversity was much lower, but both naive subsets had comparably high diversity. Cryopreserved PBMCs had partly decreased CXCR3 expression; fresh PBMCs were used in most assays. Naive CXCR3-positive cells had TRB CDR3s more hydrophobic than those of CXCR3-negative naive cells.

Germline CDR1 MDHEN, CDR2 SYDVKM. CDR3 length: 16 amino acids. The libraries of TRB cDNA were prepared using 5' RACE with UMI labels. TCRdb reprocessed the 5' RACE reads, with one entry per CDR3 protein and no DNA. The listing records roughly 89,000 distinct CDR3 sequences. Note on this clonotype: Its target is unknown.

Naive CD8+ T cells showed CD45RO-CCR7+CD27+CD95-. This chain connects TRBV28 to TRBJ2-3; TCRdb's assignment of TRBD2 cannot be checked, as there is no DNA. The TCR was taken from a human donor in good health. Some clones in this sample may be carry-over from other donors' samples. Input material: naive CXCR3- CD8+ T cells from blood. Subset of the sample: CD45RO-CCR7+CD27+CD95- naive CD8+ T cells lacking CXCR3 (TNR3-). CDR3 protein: CASSFLAGEITDTQYF.